This entry lists 8 T cell receptor beta chains sequenced from one sample in a study of CD8 T cells in ankylosing spondylitis. The study, taken as a whole, reports: A motif in TCR beta, a set of eight or nine highly homologous variants, appeared characteristic of ankylosing spondylitis blood.

These receptors have no identified antigens. TCRdb processed the 5' RACE reads anew with MiXCR; each CDR3 protein has one entry. The sample consists of over 700,000 distinct CDR3 sequences, under 20% of them appearing once. The sequenced sample was blood, either unsorted or a sorted T cell fraction (not recorded which). The receptors were sampled from a male donor with ankylosing spondylitis.

There are a few counts of this clonotype. The chain has TRBV5-1 and TRBJ1-1; D possibly corresponds to TRBD1 (5 bases). The CDR3 is 15 residues long. The germline V gene encodes CDR1 SGHRS and CDR2 YFSETQ. The V end lost 2 bases, the J end lost 1 base, and 12 bases lay between the germline ends. The DNA of the CDR3 is TGCGCCAGCAGCTTAATGGGACCGCCGAACACTGAAGCTTTCTTT. Residues: CASSLMGPPNTEAFF.

The gene calls are TRBV19 and TRBJ1-6; TRBD1 aligns across 7 bases. Germline V gene sequence: CDR1 LNHDA, CDR2 SQIVND (reference sequence). The length of the CDR3 is 15 residues. Trimming took 4 bases from V and 9 from J; bases not matched to a gene: 9. The CDR3 DNA reads TGTGCCAGTAGTACCGACAGGGCCATCGGTTCACCCCTCCACTTT. Protein sequence: CASSTDRAIGSPLHF.

This clonotype was seen more than once but under ten times. The V and J genes are TRBV11-2 and TRBJ2-4; 8 bases fit TRBD2. The CDR3 is 18 residues long. Per the germline V gene, CDR1 is SGHAT and CDR2 is FQNNGV. Trimming at V came to 3 bases and at J to 3 bases, leaving 13 bases not matched to a gene. CDR3 in DNA: TGTGCCAGCAGCTTGGGAATCCGGGGGGGCCGTGGCAAAAACATTCAGTACTTC. This codes for CASSLGIRGGRGKNIQYF.

V and J are TRBV20-1 and TRBJ2-5; 13 nucleotides agree with TRBD2. Germline V gene data show CDR1 as DFQATT and CDR2 as SNEGSKA (reference sequence). The junction had 6 bases not matched to a gene; V was cut back by 1 base and J by 4 bases. This CDR3 spans 16 amino acids. The CDR3 is CSARVLGLAGPETQYF. DNA of the CDR3: TGCAGTGCTAGAGTTCTGGGACTAGCGGGACCAGAGACCCAGTACTTC.

The sample holds a few counts of this clonotype. This chain uses TRBV12-3 or TRBV12-4 with TRBJ2-1, with 7 nucleotides matching TRBD1. J gave up 7 bases and V 3 bases, and 3 bases lay outside the gene matches. The CDR3 contains 13 residues. For the CDR3, the DNA is TGTGCCAGCAGTTTGGAGACAGGGAATGAGCAGTTCTTC. Protein: CASSLETGNEQFF.

This clonotype came up a few times. This sequence joins TRBV18 and TRBJ2-2; 8 bases are a match to TRBD1. Per the germline V gene, CDR1 is KGHSH and CDR2 is LQKENI. The CDR3 covers 16 residues. With 3 bases clipped from V and 1 base from J, the junction kept 4 bases outside the gene matches. As DNA, the CDR3 is TGTGCCAGCTCACCTCCTGGACAGGGGAACACCGGGGAGCTGTTTTTT. It codes for CASSPPGQGNTGELFF.

The genes are TRBV12-3 or TRBV12-4 and TRBJ2-4; D not resolved. This CDR3 has 13 residues. V lost 1 base and J 5 bases, leaving 6 bases between the germline ends. The CDR3 sequence: CASSLGQENIQYF. CDR3 in DNA: TGTGCCAGCAGTTTAGGACAAGAAAACATTCAGTACTTC.

The sample holds a few counts of this clonotype. The chain has TRBV5-1 and TRBJ2-3, with a possible D match to TRBD1 (6 bases). The CDR3 runs to 15 residues. The V gene lost 4 bases and the J gene lost 2 bases, with 14 bases spanning the gap. CDR1 is SGHRS, CDR2 YFSETQ, per germline. Here the CDR3 DNA reads TGCGCCAGCAGCCCCCGGACAGTAGCCACAGATACGCAGTATTTT. Translation gives CASSPRTVATDTQYF.